The present TCR beta chain was sequenced within a study of shared clonotypes between healthy human individuals (dated by TCRdb to the early 2020s). Regarding the study in general: The cohort included a few men and a couple of women between 18 and 49 years of age. For each donor, three plates each were used for CD4 naive and CD4 memory, two plates were used for CD8 naive, and one plate was used for CD8 memory. Blood TCR repertoires of about five healthy adults were deeply sequenced to estimate repertoire size and the extent of clonotype sharing between individuals. Different laboratories and diverse techniques were used to prepare libraries and sequence TCR repertoires, to increase sequencing depth and limit assay-specific biases. Leukapheresis yielded between about 0.9 and 8.9 billion PBMCs per donor.

The CDR3 covers 15 residues, taking in both the cysteine and the phenylalanine. The read is trimmed to its CDR3 DNA, 45 bases read in frame from base 1. From V the trimming removes 3 bases and from J it removes 3 bases, while the gene matches leave 7 bases of the junction unaccounted for. CDR1 and CDR2 are read off the germline V gene as SGDLS and YYNGEE. Healthy HIV-negative adults with no recently reported acute infections or vaccinations were included as donors. Every donor was a Caucasian adult residing in Nashville, Tennessee, USA. CD4+ T cells were enriched by magnetic negative selection; naive cells were then positively selected on CD45RA, and the negative fraction formed the memory subset. Blood was obtained by leukapheresis, after which PBMCs were separated by Ficoll-Histopaque density gradient centrifugation and cryopreserved in liquid nitrogen vapor phase. Analytical flow cytometry was used to check the purity and quantity of each magnetically sorted T cell population. Each sorted fraction had its genomic DNA isolated and then quantified by UV absorbance on a Nanodrop 2000c.

Using the deep immunoSEQ assay, multiplex PCR amplified TCR CDR3 regions from genomic DNA. Extracted genomic DNA from each cell subset was spread evenly across all wells of several immunoSEQ 96-well plates, with each plate serving as a replicate. Each replicate PCR for sorted subsets received 150 to 250 ng genomic DNA, equal to tens of thousands of T cell genomes. Purified libraries were quantified with a Qubit 3.0 fluorometer, sized on a Bioanalyzer 2100, and re-quantified with the KAPA Library Quantification kit. Every immunoSEQ 96-well plate was sequenced on a dedicated single-read 150-cycle Illumina NextSeq 550 flow cell. Per the original workflow: The immunoSEQ output contained only junctional sequences without quality scores, so filtering could not match that applied to full-length reads. Sequences were annotated with PyIR, a Python wrapper for IgBLAST v1.9, using IMGT germline references to assign V/J genes and CDR3. Reads with weak V/J assignments (E-value above 1e-6), missing CDR3, stop codons, out-of-frame junctions, or ambiguous translated residues were removed. V3J clonotypes were defined as sequences sharing an identical inferred V gene, J gene, and CDR3 amino acid sequence. Percentage overlap between repertoires was computed as shared unique clonotypes divided by the size of the smaller repertoire. Three approaches were used to assess repertoire richness: RTK rarefaction, the Chao1 estimator, and Recon v2.1 estimates of unobserved clonotypes. OLGA was used to compute generation probabilities for all TCRbeta clonotypes that the gDNA method yielded from a handful of donors. TCRdb provides this immuneACCESS table in a form limited to in-frame rearrangements. Some clones are lacking; in checked studies, under half of them reflect an unresolved V gene, and why the rest are absent is not known. The V and J calls and the clone size are those of that table, but D and trimming were determined from the DNA. In this sample the table shows approximately 940,000 clones, approximately 80% of which occur a single time. Approximately 1.5% of the sample goes to the ten largest clones.

General conclusions and limits of the study: Sampling was restricted to blood, and TCR repertoires in tissues likely differ from the TCR repertoires found in blood. Because the study included a small number of donors, the genetic and exposure-history diversity represented was limited. Pairwise subsampling led to the expectation that sequencing depth would affect the degree of clonotype sharing among donors. Naive subsets generally had larger estimated clonotype richness than memory subsets did. Compared with non-shared clonotypes, clonotypes shared by all four sorted-subset donors had higher generation probabilities. Across a few donors, approximately 4.9% of naive CD4, around 3.3% of naive CD8, about 2.3% of memory CD4, and approximately 0.42% of memory CD8 clonotypes were shared. Rarefaction of sorted-subset datasets indicated incomplete sequencing despite the large sequencing depth.

Worth noting for this clone: The antigen it binds to is not known. Within one base of it there is no much larger clone, and no base qualities were kept.

This sequence uses TRBV9 and TRBJ1-2, with 8 junctional bases fitting TRBD1. Material for sequencing was memory CD4+ T cells sorted from blood. The intended sense of this specimen's cell subset or site label: CD45RA-negative fraction. The TCR sequence derives from a man aged 18 to 29 in good health. In nucleotide form, the sequence is TGTGCCAGCAGCGAAGGACAGGGAGTGTACTATGGCTACACCTTC. It translates to CASSEGQGVYYGYTF.